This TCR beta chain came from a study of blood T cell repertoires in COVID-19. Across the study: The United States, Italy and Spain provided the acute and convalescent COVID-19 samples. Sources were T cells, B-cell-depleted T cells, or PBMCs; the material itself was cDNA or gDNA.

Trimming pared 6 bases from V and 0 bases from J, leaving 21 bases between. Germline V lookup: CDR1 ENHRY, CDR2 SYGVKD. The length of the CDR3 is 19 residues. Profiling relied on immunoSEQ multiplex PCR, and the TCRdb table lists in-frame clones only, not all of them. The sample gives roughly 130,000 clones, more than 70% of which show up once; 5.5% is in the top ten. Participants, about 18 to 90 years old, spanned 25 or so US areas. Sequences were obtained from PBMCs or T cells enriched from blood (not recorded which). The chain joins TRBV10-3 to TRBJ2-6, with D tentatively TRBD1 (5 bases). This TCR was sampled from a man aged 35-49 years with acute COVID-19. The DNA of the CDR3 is TGTGCCATCAGCCGTATGGGGCGGACCTTTAGCTCTGGGGCCAACGTCCTGACTTTC. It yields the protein CAISRMGRTFSSGANVLTF.